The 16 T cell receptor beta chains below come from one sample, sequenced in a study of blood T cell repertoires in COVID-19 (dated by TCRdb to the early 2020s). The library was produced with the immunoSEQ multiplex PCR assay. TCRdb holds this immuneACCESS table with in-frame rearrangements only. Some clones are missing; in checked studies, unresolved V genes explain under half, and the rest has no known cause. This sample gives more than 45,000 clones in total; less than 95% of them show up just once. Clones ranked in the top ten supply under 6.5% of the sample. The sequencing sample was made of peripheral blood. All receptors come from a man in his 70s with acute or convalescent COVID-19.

CDR3 coding DNA: TGTGCCAGCAGCCGACAGACTCATCAGCCCCAGCATTTT. As protein: CASSRQTHQPQHF. V usage is TRBV12-3 or TRBV12-4 and J usage is TRBJ1-5, with a tentative D call TRBD1 (5 bases). The CDR3 contains 13 residues. The ends were cut back, 6 bases at V and 5 bases at J, with 11 bases in the middle.

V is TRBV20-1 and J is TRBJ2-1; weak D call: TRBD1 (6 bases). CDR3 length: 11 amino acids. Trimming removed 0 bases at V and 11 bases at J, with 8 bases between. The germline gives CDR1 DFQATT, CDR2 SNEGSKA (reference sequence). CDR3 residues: CSAREQGQQFF. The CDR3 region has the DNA TGCAGTGCTAGAGAACAGGGACAGCAGTTCTTC.

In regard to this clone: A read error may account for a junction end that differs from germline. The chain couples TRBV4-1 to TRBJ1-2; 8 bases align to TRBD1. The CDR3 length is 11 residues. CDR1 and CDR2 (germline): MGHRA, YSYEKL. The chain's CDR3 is CASSQAGTGYF. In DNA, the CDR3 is TGCGCCAGCAGCCAAGCCGGGACAGGTTACTTC.

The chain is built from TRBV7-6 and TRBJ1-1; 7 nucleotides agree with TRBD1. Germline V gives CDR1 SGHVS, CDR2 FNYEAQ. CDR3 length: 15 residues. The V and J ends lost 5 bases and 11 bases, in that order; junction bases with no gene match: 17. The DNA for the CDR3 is TGTGCCAGCAGCCCCGGTCGAGGGGGCGAGGATTTGGCTTTCTTT. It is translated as CASSPGRGGEDLAFF.

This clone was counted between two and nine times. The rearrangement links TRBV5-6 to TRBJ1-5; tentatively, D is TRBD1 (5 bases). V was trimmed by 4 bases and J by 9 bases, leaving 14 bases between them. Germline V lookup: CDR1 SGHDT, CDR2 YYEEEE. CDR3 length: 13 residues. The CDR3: CASSTSGYPPQHF. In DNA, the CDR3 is TGTGCCAGCAGCACTTCAGGGTACCCGCCCCAGCATTTT.

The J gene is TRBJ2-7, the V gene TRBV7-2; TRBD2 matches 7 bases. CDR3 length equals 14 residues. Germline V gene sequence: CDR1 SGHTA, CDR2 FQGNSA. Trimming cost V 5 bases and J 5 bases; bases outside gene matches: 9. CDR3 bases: TGTGCCAGCAGCCTCGGCGGGGGTAACAACGAGCAGTACTTC. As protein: CASSLGGGNNEQYF. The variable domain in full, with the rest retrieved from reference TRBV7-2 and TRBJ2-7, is GAGVSQSPSNKVTEKGKDVELRCDPISGHTALYWYRQSLGQGLEFLIYFQGNSAPDKSGLPSDRFSAERTGGSVSTLTIQRTQQEDSAVYLCASSLGGGNNEQYFGPGTRLTVT.

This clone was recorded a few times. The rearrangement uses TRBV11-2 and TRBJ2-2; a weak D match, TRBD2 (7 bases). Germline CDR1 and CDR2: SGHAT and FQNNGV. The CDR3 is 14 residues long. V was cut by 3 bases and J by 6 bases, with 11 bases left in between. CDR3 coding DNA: TGTGCCAGCAGCTTGGGGGGGCACGCCGGGGAGCTGTTTTTT. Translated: CASSLGGHAGELFF. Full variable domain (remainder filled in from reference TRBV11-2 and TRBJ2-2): EAGVAQSPRYKIIEKRQSVAFWCNPISGHATLYWYQQILGQGPKLLIQFQNNGVVDDSQLPKDRFSAERLKGVDSTLKIQPAKLEDSAVYLCASSLGGHAGELFFGEGSRLTVL.

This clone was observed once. CDR3 sequence: CASSLDRGSGNTIYF. DNA of the CDR3: TGTGCCAGCAGCCTGGACAGGGGATCTGGAAACACCATATATTTT. The chain joins TRBV13 to TRBJ1-3, with 9 bases aligning to TRBD1. The CDR3 loop spans 15 amino acids. The germline CDR1 and CDR2 sequences are PRHDT and FYEKMQ (reference sequence). The trim removed 5 bases at V and 1 base at J, leaving 3 bases unmatched.

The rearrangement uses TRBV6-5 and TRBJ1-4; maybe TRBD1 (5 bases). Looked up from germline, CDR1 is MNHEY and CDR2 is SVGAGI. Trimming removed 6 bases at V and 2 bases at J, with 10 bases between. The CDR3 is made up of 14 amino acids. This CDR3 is CASRQVTTNEKLFF. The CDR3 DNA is TGTGCCAGCAGACAGGTGACTACTAATGAAAAACTGTTTTTT.

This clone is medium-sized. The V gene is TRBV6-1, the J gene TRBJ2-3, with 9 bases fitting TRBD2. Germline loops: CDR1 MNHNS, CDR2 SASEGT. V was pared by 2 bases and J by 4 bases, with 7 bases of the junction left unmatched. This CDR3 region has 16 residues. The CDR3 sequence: CASSESAGGHADTQYF. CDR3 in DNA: TGTGCCAGCAGTGAAAGTGCGGGGGGGCATGCAGATACGCAGTATTTT.

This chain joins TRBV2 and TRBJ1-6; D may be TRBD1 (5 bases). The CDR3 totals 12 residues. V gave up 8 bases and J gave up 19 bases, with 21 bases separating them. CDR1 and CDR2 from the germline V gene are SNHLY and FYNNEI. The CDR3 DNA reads TGTGCCAGCGCGAGACAGACCTCTATTGGGCACTTT. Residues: CASARQTSIGHF.

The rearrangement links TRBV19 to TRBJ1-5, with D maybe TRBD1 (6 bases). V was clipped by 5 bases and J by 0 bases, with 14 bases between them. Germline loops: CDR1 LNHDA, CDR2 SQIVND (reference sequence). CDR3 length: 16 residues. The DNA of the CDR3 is TGTGCCAGTAGTGTAAGGGGGAGTTATAGCAATCAGCCCCAGCATTTT. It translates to CASSVRGSYSNQPQHF.

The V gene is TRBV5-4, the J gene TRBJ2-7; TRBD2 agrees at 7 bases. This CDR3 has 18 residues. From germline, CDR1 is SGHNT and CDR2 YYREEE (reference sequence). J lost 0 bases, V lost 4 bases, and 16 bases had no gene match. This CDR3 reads CASSPEPSRGGSSYEQYF. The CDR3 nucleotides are TGTGCCAGCAGCCCCGAACCTAGTCGCGGGGGTTCCTCCTACGAGCAGTACTTC.

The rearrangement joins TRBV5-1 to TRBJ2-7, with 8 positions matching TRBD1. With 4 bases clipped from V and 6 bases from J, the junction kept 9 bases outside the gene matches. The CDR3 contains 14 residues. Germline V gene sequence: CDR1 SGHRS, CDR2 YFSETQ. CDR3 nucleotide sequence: TGCGCCAGCAGCGCTAGGACAGGGTATAGCGAGCAGTACTTC. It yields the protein CASSARTGYSEQYF.

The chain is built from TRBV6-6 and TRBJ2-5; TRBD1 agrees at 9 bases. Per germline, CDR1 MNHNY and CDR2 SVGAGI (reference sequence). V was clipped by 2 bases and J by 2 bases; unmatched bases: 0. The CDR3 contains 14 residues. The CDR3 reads CASSYDRGQETQYF. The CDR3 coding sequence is TGTGCCAGCAGTTACGACAGGGGGCAAGAGACCCAGTACTTC.

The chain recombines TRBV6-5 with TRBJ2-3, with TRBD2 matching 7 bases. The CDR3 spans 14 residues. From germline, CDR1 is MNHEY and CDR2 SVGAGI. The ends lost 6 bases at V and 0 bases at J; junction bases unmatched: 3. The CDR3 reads CASSWRGSTDTQYF. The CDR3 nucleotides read TGTGCCAGCAGCTGGCGGGGGAGCACAGATACGCAGTATTTT.